This is a list of T cell receptor beta chains from one sample in a study of graft-versus-host responses after intestinal transplantation. Which antigens these TCRs recognize remains unknown. The method was immunoSEQ multiplex PCR; TCRdb's version includes in-frame clones alone and lacks a portion of them. The table shows tens of thousands of clones, with around 96% occurring only once. The sequencing here drew on unstimulated CD8+ T cells sorted from spleen or lymph node cells, taken before transplant. The source of these receptors is a human donor who was the organ donor for an intestinal transplant. CDR3s include the opening cysteine and the closing phenylalanine or tryptophan. A D gene is named only where the DNA matches it firmly. Some rows mark clone size as missing; the rest say once, few, many or name a class of expanded clone.

clone size,J gene,V gene,D gene,CDR3 DNA,CDR3 protein
few,TRBJ1-3,TRBV13,-,TGTGCCAGCAGCTCGACAGACAGCTCTGGAAACACCATATATTTT,CASSSTDSSGNTIYF
-,TRBJ1-6,TRBV7-9,-,TGTGCCAGCACAACAGGGACTAATTCACCCCTCCACTTT,CASTTGTNSPLHF
-,TRBJ2-2,TRBV2,-,TGTGCCAGCAGGGACAACGCGAACACCGGGGAGCTGTTTTTT,CASRDNANTGELFF
-,TRBJ1-1,TRBV28,TRBD1,TGTGCCAGCAGTGAAACAGGGGACACTGAAGCTTTCTTT,CASSETGDTEAFF
once,TRBJ2-5,TRBV4-3,-,TGCGCCAGCAGCCAAGACGGGACCACGGAGCAGTACTTC,CASSQDGTTEQYF
once,TRBJ2-1,TRBV7-3,TRBD2,TGTGCCAGCAGCCCACCCCCGGGACTAGCGGGGAAGCTTGAGATGCATGAGCAGTTCTTC,CASSPPPGLAGKLEMHEQFF
-,TRBJ2-7,TRBV19,-,TGTGCCAGTAGTCCGAGGACGGGGTCCTACGAGCAGTACTTC,CASSPRTGSYEQYF
-,TRBJ2-3,TRBV28,TRBD2,TGTGCCAGCAGTTTATTCCGTAGCGGGGGTATATATACGCAGTATTTT,CASSLFRSGGIYTQYF
-,TRBJ1-4,TRBV5-1,-,TGCGCCAGCAGCTTGACAGCAACTAATGAAAAACTGTTTTTT,CASSLTATNEKLFF
-,TRBJ2-3,TRBV9,TRBD1,TGTGCCAGCAGCGAGGACAGGGGCACAGATACGCAGTATTTT,CASSEDRGTDTQYF
-,TRBJ1-2,TRBV30,-,TGTGCCTGGAGTGTACTACAGGCGGAATCCTATGGCTACACCTTC,CAWSVLQAESYGYTF
-,TRBJ1-2,TRBV29-1,TRBD1,TGCAGCGTCCGGACAGGGGGCAACTATGGCTACACCTTC,CSVRTGGNYGYTF
-,TRBJ2-7,TRBV19,-,TGTGCTAGTAGTCCCCTTGGGTACGAGCAGTACTTC,CASSPLGYEQYF
-,TRBJ1-1,TRBV7-3,-,TGTGCCAGCAGCTATCCAGGGGTGAACACTGAAGCTTTCTTT,CASSYPGVNTEAFF
-,TRBJ1-3,TRBV4-2,TRBD1,TGTGCCAGCAGCCAAGAACAGGGGATTCCTGGAAACACCATATATTTT,CASSQEQGIPGNTIYF
-,TRBJ2-1,TRBV19,TRBD2,TGTGCCAGTAGTATGTGGCTAGCGGGGACCTACAATGAGCAGTTCTTC,CASSMWLAGTYNEQFF
-,TRBJ1-1,TRBV11-2,TRBD1,TGTGCCAGCAGCTTAGATCCGACAGGGGAAGCTTTCTTT,CASSLDPTGEAFF
-,TRBJ2-7,TRBV10-3,-,TGTGCCATCGAGAGGACAGACTCCTACGAGCAGTACTTC,CAIERTDSYEQYF
-,TRBJ2-1,TRBV9,-,TGTGCCAGCAGCGTATCCGGGGAGGCCATCTACAATGAGCAGTTCTTC,CASSVSGEAIYNEQFF
-,TRBJ2-5,TRBV28,TRBD2,TGTGCCAGCAGTTTAACCCTAGCGGGGGGCCCGGTTCAAGAGACCCAGTACTTC,CASSLTLAGGPVQETQYF